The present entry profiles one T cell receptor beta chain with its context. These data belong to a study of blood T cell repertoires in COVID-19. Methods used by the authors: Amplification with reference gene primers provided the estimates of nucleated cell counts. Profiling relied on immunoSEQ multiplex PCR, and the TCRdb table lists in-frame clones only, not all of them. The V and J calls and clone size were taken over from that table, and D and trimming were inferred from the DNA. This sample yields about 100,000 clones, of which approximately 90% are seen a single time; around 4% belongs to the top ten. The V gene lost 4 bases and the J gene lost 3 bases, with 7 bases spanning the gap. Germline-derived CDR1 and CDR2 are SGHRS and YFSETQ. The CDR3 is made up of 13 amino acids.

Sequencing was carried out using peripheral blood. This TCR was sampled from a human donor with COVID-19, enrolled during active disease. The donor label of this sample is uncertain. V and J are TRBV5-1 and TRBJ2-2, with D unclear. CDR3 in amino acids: CASSPPDTGELFF. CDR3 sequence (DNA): TGCGCCAGCAGCCCCCCTGACACCGGGGAGCTGTTTTTT.